This paragraph covers one T cell receptor (beta chain) sequence. The V end lost 1 base, the J end lost 3 bases, and 10 bases lay between the germline ends. Per the germline V gene, CDR1 is MNHEY and CDR2 is SMNVEV (reference sequence). The CDR3 loop spans 14 amino acids. Assay: immunoSEQ multiplex PCR; the TCRdb copy retains only in-frame clones and omits some. The profile shows roughly 130,000 clones, over 80% of them singletons. This entry belongs to a study of blood T cell repertoires in COVID-19. Overall study context: The United States, Italy and Spain provided the acute and convalescent COVID-19 samples. T cells, B-cell-depleted T cells, or PBMCs supplied cDNA or gDNA.

This rearrangement joins TRBV27 to TRBJ2-7, with a tentative D call TRBD2 (6 bases). The receptor was isolated from a man in his 60s with active or convalescent COVID-19. What was sequenced was peripheral blood. DNA of the CDR3: TGTGCCAGCAGTTTATGGGGTAGCGGCTACGAGCAGTACTTC. It yields the protein CASSLWGSGYEQYF.